The clone carrying this T cell receptor (beta chain) showed up just once. Recruitment covered about two dozen US areas and drew participants whose ages spanned roughly 18 to 95 years. Contact with a PCR-confirmed or clinician-diagnosed COVID-19 case occurred within 2 weeks of entry. Original data processing: Amplification of reference gene primers provided the estimated nucleated cell counts. Data came from immunoSEQ multiplex PCR; TCRdb stores just in-frame clones and leaves some out. V, J and clone size are those of that table, while D and trimming were read from the DNA. The data show 250,000 to 300,000 clones, with roughly 80% seen just once and roughly 5.3% held by the top ten. This sample was taken from a study of blood T cell repertoires in COVID-19. Study-level information: Sources were T cells, B-cell-depleted T cells, or PBMCs; the material itself was cDNA or gDNA.

CDR1 and CDR2 from the germline V gene are LNHDA and SQIVND (reference sequence). This CDR3 region has 15 residues. Trimming cost V 6 bases and J 7 bases; bases outside gene matches: 9. What was sequenced was PBMCs or T cells enriched from blood (not recorded which). The clonotype comes from a man aged 35 to 55 who had been exposed to COVID-19. This chain joins TRBV19 and TRBJ2-1; 10 bases are shared with TRBD2. This chain's CDR3 is CASSSPAGGRNEQFF. The CDR3 nucleotides are TGTGCCAGTAGCTCTCCAGCGGGAGGGCGAAATGAGCAGTTCTTC.